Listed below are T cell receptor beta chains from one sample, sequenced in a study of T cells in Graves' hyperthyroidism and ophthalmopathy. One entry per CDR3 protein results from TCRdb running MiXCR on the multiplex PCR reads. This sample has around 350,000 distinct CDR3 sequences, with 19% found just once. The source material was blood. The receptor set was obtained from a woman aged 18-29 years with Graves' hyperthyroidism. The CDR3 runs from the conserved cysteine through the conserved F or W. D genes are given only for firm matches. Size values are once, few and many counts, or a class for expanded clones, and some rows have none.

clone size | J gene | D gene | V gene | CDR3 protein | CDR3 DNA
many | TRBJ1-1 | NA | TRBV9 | CASSVAPVGTEAFF | TGTGCCAGCAGCGTAGCCCCCGTAGGCACTGAAGCTTTCTTT
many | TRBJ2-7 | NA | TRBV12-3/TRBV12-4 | CASSSEQGSYEQYF | TGTGCCAGCAGTTCCGAACAGGGCAGCTACGAGCAGTACTTC
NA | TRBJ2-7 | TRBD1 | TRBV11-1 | CASSNTGTGDSYEQYF | TGTGCCAGCAGCAATACCGGGACAGGGGACTCCTACGAGCAGTACTTC
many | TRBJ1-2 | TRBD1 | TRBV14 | CASARDRGLGYTF | TGTGCCAGCGCCCGGGACAGGGGGCTTGGCTACACCTTC
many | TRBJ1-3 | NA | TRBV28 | CASSLLVGGNTIYF | TGTGCCAGCAGTTTACTCGTGGGAGGCAACACCATATATTTT
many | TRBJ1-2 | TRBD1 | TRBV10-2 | CACQTGDYGYTF | TGCGCCTGTCAAACAGGGGACTATGGCTACACCTTC
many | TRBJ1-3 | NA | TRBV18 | CASSPGRETSGNTIYF | TGTGCCAGCTCACCAGGCAGGGAGACCTCTGGAAACACCATATATTTT
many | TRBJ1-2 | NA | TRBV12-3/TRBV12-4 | CASTPRRLGLGYTF | TGTGCCAGCACCCCGCGGAGATTAGGGCTTGGCTACACCTTC
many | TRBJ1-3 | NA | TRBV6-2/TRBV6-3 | CASSYSVLALGAGNTIYF | TGTGCCAGCAGTTACTCGGTTTTAGCGCTCGGAGCTGGAAACACCATATATTTT
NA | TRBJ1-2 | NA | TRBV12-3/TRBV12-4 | CASRNRDGYTF | TGTGCCAGCAGAAACAGGGACGGCTACACCTTC
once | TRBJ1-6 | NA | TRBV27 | CASSSSGQGRGPLHF | TGTGCCAGCAGCTCTAGCGGGCAGGGGAGGGGACCCCTCCACTTT